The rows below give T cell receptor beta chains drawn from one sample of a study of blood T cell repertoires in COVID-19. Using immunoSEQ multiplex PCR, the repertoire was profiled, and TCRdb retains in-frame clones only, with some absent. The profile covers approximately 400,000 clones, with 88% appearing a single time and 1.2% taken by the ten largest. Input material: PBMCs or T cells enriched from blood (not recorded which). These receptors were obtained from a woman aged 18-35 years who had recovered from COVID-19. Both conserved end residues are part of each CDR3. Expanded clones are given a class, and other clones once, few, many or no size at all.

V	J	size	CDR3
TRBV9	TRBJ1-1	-	CASSPEANTEAFF
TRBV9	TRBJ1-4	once	CASSVPGANEKLFF
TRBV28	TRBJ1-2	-	CASSFPFQGNNYGYTF
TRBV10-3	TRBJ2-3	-	CAISADEAVADTQYF
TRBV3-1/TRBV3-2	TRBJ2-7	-	CASSQDGDPTDTYEQYF
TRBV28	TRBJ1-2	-	CASSSLLYGYTF
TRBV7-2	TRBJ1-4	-	CASGQVAGEKLFF
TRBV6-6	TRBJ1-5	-	CASSTPEVRQPQHF
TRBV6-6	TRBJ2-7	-	CASTIHTGGYSYEQYF
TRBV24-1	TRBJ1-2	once	CATSDLSVNYGYTF
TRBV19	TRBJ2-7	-	CASSMIFLAGSYEQYF
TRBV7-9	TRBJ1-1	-	CASSPTGTTEAFF
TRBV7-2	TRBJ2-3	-	CASSEGGASTDTQYF
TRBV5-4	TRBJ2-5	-	CASSPIAGGQETQYF
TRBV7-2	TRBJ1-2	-	CASGPVRHPYGYTF
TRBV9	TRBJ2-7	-	CASSDYPGQGDEQYF
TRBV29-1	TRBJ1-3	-	CSVVDKGNTIYF
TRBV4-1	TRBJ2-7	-	CASSQIEGDYEQYF
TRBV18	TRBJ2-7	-	CASSPPTAYEQYF
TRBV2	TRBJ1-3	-	CASSEGGLLGNTIYF
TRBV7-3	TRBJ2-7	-	CASSFQGAYEQYF
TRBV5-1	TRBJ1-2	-	CASSAQQGGYGCTF
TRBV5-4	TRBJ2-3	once	CASSMTGADTQYF
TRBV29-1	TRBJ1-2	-	CSVEGTVGRTYGYTF
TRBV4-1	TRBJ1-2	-	CASSQGQGGVGYTF
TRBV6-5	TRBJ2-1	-	CASIRGTGLSNEQFF
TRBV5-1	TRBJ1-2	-	CASSLQGLGEYGYTF
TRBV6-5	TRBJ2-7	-	CASSYSQGVPYEQYF
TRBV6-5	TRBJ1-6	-	CASSLGQGDSPLHF
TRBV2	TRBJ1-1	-	CASSGTAYTEAFF
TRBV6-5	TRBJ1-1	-	CASRGQGYTEAFF
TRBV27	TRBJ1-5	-	CASSLRRGGNQPQHF
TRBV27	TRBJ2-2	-	CASSSMGQGFANTGELFF
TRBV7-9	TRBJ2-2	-	CASSLLAGGPNTGELFF
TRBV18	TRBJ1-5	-	CASSTTGGNQPQHF
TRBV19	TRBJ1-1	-	CASSRDRGSPREAFF
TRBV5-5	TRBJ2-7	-	CASSSGIGHLYEQYF
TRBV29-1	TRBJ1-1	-	CSVEDLGQRSTEAFF
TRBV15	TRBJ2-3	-	CATSRDLASGGSTDTQYF
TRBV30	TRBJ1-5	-	CAWSRGRSGQPQHF
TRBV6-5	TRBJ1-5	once	CASNDRGSNQPQHF
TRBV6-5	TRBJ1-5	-	CASSYSIYQPQHF
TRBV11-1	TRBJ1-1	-	CASSFLGTGLTEAFF
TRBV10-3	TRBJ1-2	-	CAISVQGFGYTF
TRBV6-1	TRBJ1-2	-	CASSERGYGGYTF
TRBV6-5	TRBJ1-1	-	CASSSDRNTEAFF
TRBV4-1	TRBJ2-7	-	CASSQFKLAGMYEQYF
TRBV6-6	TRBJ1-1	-	CASSRWDSRNTEAFF
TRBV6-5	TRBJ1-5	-	CASMGTGGNQPQHF
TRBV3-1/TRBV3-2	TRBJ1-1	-	CASSQAGWGNTEAFF
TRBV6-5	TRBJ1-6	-	CASSASEVSPLHF
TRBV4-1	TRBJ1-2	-	CASSSLDYGYTF
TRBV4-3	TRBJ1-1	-	CASSQDSGGNTEAFF